Below, 7 T cell receptor beta chains from the same sample are listed, as sequenced in a study of control samples from healthy donors and cancer patients. TCRdb's copy holds only in-frame clones and misses some; the assay was immunoSEQ multiplex PCR. The repertoire consists of about 180,000 clones, with around nine tenths occurring once and the leading ten covering 1.2% to 1.5%. Input material: blood. These receptors all come from a man in his thirties or forties in good health.

This chain joins TRBV28 and TRBJ1-5, with D tentatively TRBD1 (5 bases). Germline values: CDR1 MDHEN, CDR2 SYDVKM. The CDR3 is 14 amino acids. Trimming left V 6 bases short and J 0 bases short, with 9 bases between. The CDR3: CASRKQASNQPQHF. The DNA of the CDR3 is TGTGCCAGCAGAAAACAGGCTAGCAATCAGCCCCAGCATTTT.

The V and J genes are TRBV7-8 and TRBJ2-3; possibly TRBD2 for D (5 bases). The CDR3 has 16 residues. In germline, CDR1 is SGHVS, CDR2 FQNEAQ. The V gene lost 10 bases and the J gene lost 0 bases, with 20 bases spanning the gap. This CDR3 reads CATRRNGVTSTDTQYF. The CDR3 nucleotides are TGTGCCACCCGGAGAAACGGGGTAACTAGCACAGATACGCAGTATTTT. The variable domain in full, completed from reference TRBV7-8 and TRBJ2-3, reads GAGVSQSPRYKVAKRGQDVALRCDPISGHVSLFWYQQALGQGPEFLTYFQNEAQLDKSGLPSDRFFAERPEGSVSTLKIQRTQQEDSAVYLCATRRNGVTSTDTQYFGPGTRLTVL.

The V and J genes are TRBV6-5 and TRBJ2-7; D not resolved. The CDR3 is made up of 13 amino acids. The V end was cut by 4 bases, the J end by 3 bases, with 10 bases between. CDR1 and CDR2 (germline): MNHEY, SVGAGI. CDR3 bases: TGTGCCAGCAGTTCCTCTCTTGACTACGAGCAGTACTTC. This sequence encodes CASSSSLDYEQYF.

This rearrangement joins TRBV5-1 to TRBJ1-6, with TRBD1 as a possible D gene (5 bases). In germline, CDR1 is SGHRS, CDR2 YFSETQ. Trimming shortened V by 2 bases and J by 6 bases, and 18 bases separated the two germline ends. The CDR3 length is 17 residues. The CDR3 DNA follows: TGCGCCAGCAGCTTTCATCAGGGAATGAACGGTAATTCACCCCTCCACTTT. Translating it yields CASSFHQGMNGNSPLHF.

The genes are TRBV28 and TRBJ1-3; 7 positions agree with TRBD1. V gave up 7 bases and J gave up 0 bases; unmatched junction bases: 3. The CDR3 length is 14 residues. Germline V gene sequence: CDR1 MDHEN, CDR2 SYDVKM. The DNA of the CDR3 is TGTGCCAGCAAAAGGGACAGCTCTGGAAACACCATATATTTT. The encoded protein is CASKRDSSGNTIYF.

V is TRBV12-3 or TRBV12-4 and J is TRBJ1-1; 7 bases agree with TRBD1. This CDR3 has 13 amino acids. V was clipped by 6 bases and J by 10 bases; unmatched bases: 11. CDR3 in amino acids: CASRLRQGIGAFF. Here the CDR3 DNA reads TGTGCCAGCAGATTACGACAGGGCATCGGAGCTTTCTTT.

The rearrangement links TRBV19 to TRBJ2-1; TRBD2 matches 8 bases. The J segment lost 5 bases and the V segment lost 0 bases, leaving 3 bases of the junction unmatched. This CDR3 contains 15 residues. Germline lookup yields CDR1 LNHDA and CDR2 SQIVND (reference sequence). The DNA for the CDR3 is TGTGCCAGTAGTATAGACGGGAGGGCCCACAATGAGCAGTTCTTC. This gives the protein CASSIDGRAHNEQFF.